This T cell receptor beta chain was captured by sequencing in a study of T cell responses to AZD1222 COVID-19 vaccine. General study points: Only a handful of AZD1222 recipients were seropositive at baseline. Among the donors, most were white British and more were female, and clonal diversity was possibly underestimated.

In regard to this clone: Its antigen remains unidentified.

Deletions cut 3 bases from V and 5 bases from J, with 7 bases between. The V gene's germline CDR1 is MDHEN and CDR2 SYDVKM. The CDR3 extends over 12 amino acids. The table came from immunoSEQ multiplex PCR; TCRdb's copy has only in-frame clones and leaves some out. Seen here are approximately 130,000 clones, approximately 85% observed once, and the top ten hold approximately 8.5%. This specimen was peripheral blood, taken on day 0 of AZD1222 vaccination. V is TRBV28 and J is TRBJ1-2; D ambiguous. This sequence originates from an adult in good health. CDR3 region: CASSFMGYGYTF. The CDR3 coding sequence is TGTGCCAGCAGTTTTATGGGGTATGGCTACACCTTC.